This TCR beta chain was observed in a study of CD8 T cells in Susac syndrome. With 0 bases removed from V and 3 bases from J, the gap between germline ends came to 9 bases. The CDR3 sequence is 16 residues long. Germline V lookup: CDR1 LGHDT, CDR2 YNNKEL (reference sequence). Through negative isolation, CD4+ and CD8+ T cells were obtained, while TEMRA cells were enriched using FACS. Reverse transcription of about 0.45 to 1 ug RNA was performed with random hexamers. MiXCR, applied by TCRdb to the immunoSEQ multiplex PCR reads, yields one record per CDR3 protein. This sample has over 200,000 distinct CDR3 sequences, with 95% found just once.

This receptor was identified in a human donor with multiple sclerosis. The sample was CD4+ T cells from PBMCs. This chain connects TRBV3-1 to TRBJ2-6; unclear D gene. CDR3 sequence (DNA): TGTGCCAGCAGCCAAGATCTGACGGATGGGGCCAACGTCCTGACTTTC. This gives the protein CASSQDLTDGANVLTF. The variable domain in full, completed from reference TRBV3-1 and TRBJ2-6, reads DTAVSQTPKYLVTQMGNDKSIKCEQNLGHDTMYWYKQDSKKFLKIMFSYNNKELIINETVPNRFSPKSPDKAHLNLHINSLELGDSAVYFCASSQDLTDGANVLTFGAGSRLTVL.